This TCR beta chain was identified during a study of blood T cell repertoires in COVID-19 (dated by TCRdb to 2020 to 2021). For context, the study as a whole: The collaborator samples originated in the United States, Italy and Spain and spanned the acute and convalescent phases of COVID-19. Subjects who had been exposed to COVID-19, were actively infected with it, or had recovered from it provided the deeply sampled blood TCRbeta repertoires that made up the dataset. Where available, HLA class I and class II types were obtained from metadata supplied by the sample provider rather than from assay-based typing. The samples were drawn from two sources: the first 160 participants of the ongoing ImmuneRACE study, and approximately 1,300 subjects contributed by 6 global collaborators. The repertoires were made available in a free public database intended to serve as a resource for research on the immune response to SARS-CoV-2. The material from the prospective study consisted of cDNA or gDNA derived from T cells, B-cell-depleted T cells, or PBMCs. Nearly every sample came with metadata listing a de-identified subject ID, COVID-19 status, age in years and sex. What the authors observed across the whole study: The quantity of clinical and demographic metadata differed by source and by participant and was supplied without curation.

The cysteine opens and the phenylalanine closes a CDR3 of 13 amino acids. Of all the DNA, just the CDR3 is kept, 39 bases in frame from base 1. The germline V gene specifies KGHSH as CDR1 and LQKENI as CDR2. Here V drops 2 bases and J drops 11 bases, and the junction holds 6 bases not matched to any gene. The immunoSEQ Assay, a bias-controlled multiplex PCR, was used to amplify TCRbeta CDR3 regions from genomic DNA. The authors processed their data as follows. The number of nucleated cells in each sample was estimated from the amplification of reference gene primers within the assay. To quantify the absolute abundance of each unique TCRbeta CDR3 rearrangement, sequence reads were collapsed and filtered. For each sample, productive Simpson clonality was calculated by taking the square root of Simpson's diversity index across productive rearrangements. Entries here come from immuneACCESS through TCRdb and include only in-frame sequences with V and J called. Some clones fail to appear in such tables; in the studies checked, an unresolved V gene covers under half of the shortfall, and the cause of the remainder is unknown. Clone size and V and J calls were adopted from that table, with D and trimming inferred from the DNA. This sample holds around 94,000 clones; 87% were observed only once. The ten most abundant clones make up approximately 5.4% of the sample.

A remark on this clone: This clone's antigen is unknown. It has no much larger one-base neighbor in the sample; base qualities were not kept.

At one collaborating source in Seattle, patients were enrolled during active infection and were followed longitudinally through the course of disease. Each collaborating institution followed its own protocols to collect whole blood in K2EDTA tubes. For TCRbeta analysis, collaborators shipped samples in one of three forms: frozen whole blood, isolated PBMCs, or DNA extracted from either of those sample types. This clonotype was sampled from a woman in her forties or fifties with COVID-19, enrolled during active disease. This receptor chain uses TRBV18 and TRBJ1-5, with 7 bases matching TRBD1. The specimen sequenced was peripheral blood. The sequenced DNA is TGTGCCAGCTCACCAGCGACAGGGATGGCCCAGCATTTT. This codes for CASSPATGMAQHF. With the rest looked up from the reference TRBV18 and TRBJ1-5 genes rather than sequenced, the full variable domain is NAGVMQNPRHLVRRRGQEARLRCSPMKGHSHVYWYRQLPEEGLKFMVYLQKENIIDESGMPKERFSAEFPKEGPSILRIQQVVRGDSAAYFCASSPATGMAQHFGDGTRLSIL.